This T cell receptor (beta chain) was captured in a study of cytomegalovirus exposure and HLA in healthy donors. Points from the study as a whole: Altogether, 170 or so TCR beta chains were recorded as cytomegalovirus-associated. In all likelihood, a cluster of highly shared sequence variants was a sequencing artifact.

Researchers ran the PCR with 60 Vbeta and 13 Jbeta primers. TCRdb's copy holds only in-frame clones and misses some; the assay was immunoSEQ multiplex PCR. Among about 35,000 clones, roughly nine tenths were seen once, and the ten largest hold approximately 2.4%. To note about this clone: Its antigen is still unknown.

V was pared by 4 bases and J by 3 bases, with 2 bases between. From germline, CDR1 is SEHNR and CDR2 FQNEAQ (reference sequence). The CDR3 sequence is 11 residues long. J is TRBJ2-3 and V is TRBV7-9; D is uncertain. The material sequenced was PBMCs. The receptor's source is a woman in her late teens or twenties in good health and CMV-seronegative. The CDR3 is CASSSTDTQYF. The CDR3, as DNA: TGTGCCAGCAGCTCTACAGATACGCAGTATTTT.